This TCR beta chain was obtained from a study of blood T cells in healthy people across ages. For this clonotype: The target antigen is unknown.

Each of the donors had 8 to 10 milliliters of peripheral blood drawn into EDTA-treated Vacutainer tubes. CDR3 size: 16 residues. From germline, CDR1 is MGHDK and CDR2 SYGVNS. Trimming cost V 5 bases and J 2 bases, with 15 bases left between them. Using a J-beta primer mix together with a sample-barcoded 5' primer, a second PCR was run for roughly 6 to 12 cycles. TCRdb ran MiXCR on the 5' RACE reads and lists one entry per CDR3 protein. The sample has 780,000 or so distinct CDR3 sequences; just under 25% are singletons. Study-level findings and limits: Higher diversity, along with more naive CD4+ cells, distinguished long-lived donors from aged donors.

These data are also associated with another study on T cells of mothers and their children.

This sequence was found in a boy aged 5-17 years in good health. The sample comprised blood. This chain uses TRBV25-1 with TRBJ2-2; tentative D call: TRBD1 (5 bases). The chain's CDR3 is CASSRLDRGNTGELFF. The CDR3 nucleotides read TGTGCCAGCAGTCGCTTGGATAGGGGCAACACCGGGGAGCTGTTTTTT.